Presented here are 20 T cell receptor beta chains from one specimen sequenced in a study of blood T cell repertoires in COVID-19. This table comes from immunoSEQ multiplex PCR, and its TCRdb copy is limited to in-frame clones, with some not included. This table has around 70,000 clones, roughly nine tenths appearing once. What was sequenced was peripheral blood. These TCRs come from a human donor in a cohort sampled during active COVID-19.

V and J are TRBV2 and TRBJ2-2; D is unclear. CDR3 length equals 14 residues. V lost 9 bases to trimming and J lost 6 bases, with 17 bases between them. Germline V gene sequence: CDR1 SNHLY, CDR2 FYNNEI. CDR3 region: CASQELVSAGELFF. The CDR3, as DNA: TGTGCCAGTCAAGAGCTGGTGTCGGCCGGGGAGCTGTTTTTT.

The chain recombines TRBV29-1 with TRBJ2-4, with a weak D call TRBD2 (5 bases). The germline gives CDR1 SQVTM, CDR2 ANQGSEA. V lost 2 bases to trimming and J lost 5 bases, with 10 bases between them. This CDR3 contains 13 residues. CDR3 loop: CSVELSAENIQYF. The CDR3 coding sequence is TGCAGCGTTGAACTTTCAGCGGAAAACATTCAGTACTTC.

As DNA, the CDR3 is TGTGCCAGCAGCTTGGTTGCCGGGGTACTAGCGGGAGGCACAGATACGCAGTATTTT. Translated: CASSLVAGVLAGGTDTQYF. The chain recombines TRBV5-5 with TRBJ2-3; 11 bases agree with TRBD2. Trimming removed 0 bases from V and 1 base from J; junction bases left unmatched: 10. CDR3 length: 19 residues. CDR1 SGHKS and CDR2 YYEKEE come from the germline V gene (reference sequence).

This clone was counted between two and nine times. The chain uses TRBV5-1 and TRBJ1-3; D is ambiguous. The CDR3 runs to 13 residues. In germline, CDR1 is SGHRS, CDR2 YFSETQ. The V end was cut by 6 bases, the J end by 7 bases, with 14 bases between. For the CDR3, the DNA is TGCGCCAGCACCCCCACGCCCGGGAACACCATATATTTT. This gives the protein CASTPTPGNTIYF.

The chain employs TRBV6-5 and TRBJ1-1; 8 nucleotides match TRBD1. Germline CDR1 and CDR2: MNHEY and SVGAGI. The junction had 3 bases not matched to a gene; V was cut back by 0 bases and J by 3 bases. CDR3 length: 15 residues. CDR3 coding DNA: TGTGCCAGCAGTTACTCGGGGACAGGACACACTGAAGCTTTCTTT. Protein sequence: CASSYSGTGHTEAFF.

V gene TRBV3-1 (or the pseudogene TRBV3-2) combines with J gene TRBJ2-1; D not resolved. V lost 0 bases and J lost 8, with 2 bases in between. The CDR3 runs to 11 residues. The germline gives CDR1 LGHDT, CDR2 YNNKEL (reference sequence). This chain's CDR3 is CASSQDYEQFF. CDR3 sequence (DNA): TGTGCCAGCAGCCAAGACTATGAGCAGTTCTTC.

CDR3 in amino acids: CASSLVTGRNNEQFF. The CDR3 bases are TGTGCCAGCAGCTTAGTGACAGGGAGGAATAATGAGCAGTTCTTC. The J gene is TRBJ2-1, the V gene TRBV7-9; a weak D match, TRBD1 (7 bases). CDR1 and CDR2 from the germline V gene are SEHNR and FQNEAQ (reference sequence). There are 15 residues in the CDR3. Trimming stripped 1 base from V and 7 bases from J, with 14 bases between.

The V call is TRBV5-1, the J call TRBJ2-7, with D perhaps matching TRBD1 (5 bases). Trimming removed 4 bases from V and 1 base from J, with 18 bases in between. The CDR3 runs to 16 residues. Germline CDR1 SGHRS, CDR2 YFSETQ. The CDR3 loop is CASSPLTFDSSYEQYF. The CDR3 nucleotides read TGCGCCAGCAGCCCCTTAACTTTCGACAGTTCCTACGAGCAGTACTTC.

This clone was recorded only once. The chain employs TRBV7-6 and TRBJ1-2, with 8 bases aligning to TRBD1. Trimming removed 1 base from V and 0 bases from J; junction bases left unmatched: 1. CDR3 size: 15 residues. CDR1 SGHVS and CDR2 FNYEAQ come from the germline V gene. This CDR3 reads CASSLGTGTNYGYTF. The CDR3, as DNA: TGTGCCAGCAGCTTAGGGACAGGGACTAACTATGGCTACACCTTC.

The J gene is TRBJ2-2, the V gene TRBV5-1, with D maybe TRBD1 (5 bases). Germline CDR1 and CDR2: SGHRS and YFSETQ. V shed 2 bases and J shed 1 base, with 9 bases lying between them. This CDR3 has 15 residues. The CDR3, as DNA: TGCGCCAGCAGCTTTGACAGAAAGAACACCGGGGAGCTGTTTTTT. It codes for CASSFDRKNTGELFF.

The rearrangement joins TRBV2 to TRBJ2-4; TRBD1 matches at 11 bases. The CDR3 runs 16 residues. The junction had 11 bases not matched to a gene; V was cut back by 4 bases and J by 9 bases. Germline assignment: CDR1 SNHLY and CDR2 FYNNEI. The CDR3 loop is CASSVTGTGGRGIQYF. The CDR3 DNA reads as TGTGCCAGCAGTGTTACCGGGACAGGGGGTCGGGGCATTCAGTACTTC.

The gene calls are TRBV6-2 or TRBV6-3 and TRBJ1-4, with a tentative D call TRBD1 (6 bases). From germline, CDR1 is MNHEY and CDR2 SVGEGT. V lost 8 bases and J lost 6, with 13 bases in between. The CDR3 covers 13 residues. The CDR3 is CASCPGAYEKLFF. CDR3 in DNA: TGTGCCAGCTGCCCAGGGGCGTATGAAAAACTGTTTTTT.

The V call is TRBV7-6, the J call TRBJ2-3, with TRBD1 matching over 9 bases. CDR1 SGHVS and CDR2 FNYEAQ come from the germline V gene. CDR3 length: 15 amino acids. V gave up 5 bases and J gave up 6 bases; unmatched junction bases: 9. The CDR3 bases are TGTGCCAGCAGCCGTTTAGGGACAGGGCATGATACGCAGTATTTT. It translates to CASSRLGTGHDTQYF.

Comments on this clone: Other DNA sequences in this specimen translate into the identical CDR3. The chain uses TRBV3-1 (or the pseudogene TRBV3-2) and TRBJ2-7, with a possible D match to TRBD1 (6 bases). This CDR3 has 11 amino acids. V was shortened by 3 bases and J by 7 bases, with 7 bases between the two germline ends. Germline CDR1 LGHDT, CDR2 YNNKEL (reference sequence). CDR3 region: CASSQRGEQYF. For the CDR3, the DNA is TGTGCCAGCAGCCAGAGGGGGGAGCAGTACTTC.

The chain is built from TRBV2 and TRBJ2-5; 11 bases line up with TRBD2. This CDR3 has 14 amino acids. Trimming took 8 bases from V and 3 from J; bases not matched to a gene: 5. Germline CDR1 is SNHLY and CDR2 is FYNNEI. CDR3: CASSKTSGKETQYF. The CDR3 DNA reads as TGTGCCAGCTCCAAGACTAGCGGGAAAGAGACCCAGTACTTC. The full variable domain, its missing parts supplied by reference TRBV2 and TRBJ2-5, is EPEVTQTPSHQVTQMGQEVILRCVPISNHLYFYWYRQILGQKVEFLVSFYNNEISEKSEIFDDQFSVERPDGSNFTLKIRSTKLEDSAMYFCASSKTSGKETQYFGPGTRLLVL.

This chain uses TRBV11-3 with TRBJ2-6, with D possibly matching TRBD2 (6 bases). The V gene lost 5 bases and the J gene lost 0 bases, with 17 bases spanning the gap. The CDR3 totals 18 residues. CDR1 and CDR2 (germline): SGHNT, YENEEA. The CDR3 nucleotides are TGTGCCAGCAGCCCCTCCGGGACTCATGCCTCTGGGGCCAACGTCCTGACTTTC. It encodes CASSPSGTHASGANVLTF.

The chain uses TRBV7-2 and TRBJ2-4; perhaps TRBD1 as D (5 bases). Germline assignment: CDR1 SGHTA and CDR2 FQGNSA. There are 16 residues in the CDR3. Trimming cost V 1 base and J 6 bases, with 16 bases left between them. The CDR3 here is CASSLDSQALRNIQYF. For the CDR3, the DNA is TGTGCCAGCAGCTTAGATTCACAGGCGTTGAGAAACATTCAGTACTTC.

DNA for the CDR3: TGTGCCAGCAGTGTGGACAGCCGTCAGCCCCAGCATTTT. It is translated as CASSVDSRQPQHF. This chain joins TRBV25-1 and TRBJ1-5; TRBD1 might be the D (6 bases). The germline V gene encodes CDR1 MGHDK and CDR2 SYGVNS. The CDR3 consists of 13 residues. The ends were cut back, 4 bases at V and 6 bases at J, with 10 bases in the middle.

The rearrangement joins TRBV5-1 to TRBJ2-7; 7 positions agree with TRBD2. The CDR3 has 13 amino acids. V was clipped by 6 bases and J by 1 base; unmatched bases: 4. CDR1 is SGHRS, CDR2 YFSETQ, per germline. CDR3 in amino acids: CASNGRRSYEQYF. Here the CDR3 DNA reads TGCGCCAGCAACGGGAGGAGGTCCTACGAGCAGTACTTC.

This chain links TRBV27 with TRBJ2-5; TRBD1 matches at 9 bases. Looked up from germline, CDR1 is MNHEY and CDR2 is SMNVEV (reference sequence). The ends lost 5 bases at V and 0 bases at J; junction bases unmatched: 7. The CDR3 totals 16 residues. In DNA, the CDR3 is TGTGCCAGCAGTACCCGACAGGGGGTGTACCAAGAGACCCAGTACTTC. Amino acid sequence: CASSTRQGVYQETQYF.